The 11 T cell receptor beta chains presented below share a single source sample, sequenced in a study of blood T cell repertoires in COVID-19. The method was immunoSEQ multiplex PCR; TCRdb's version includes in-frame clones alone and lacks a portion of them. This table holds fewer than 350,000 clones, 80% to 90% found once. Source material: PBMCs or T cells enriched from blood (not recorded which). The source is a woman between 25 and 40 years old with acute COVID-19.

The chain employs TRBV3-1 (or the pseudogene TRBV3-2) and TRBJ1-1; a weak D match, TRBD1 (6 bases). This CDR3 region has 16 residues. Trimming removed 1 base from V and 3 bases from J, with 15 bases in between. CDR1 is LGHDT and CDR2 is YNNKEL in the germline V gene (reference sequence). The CDR3 reads CASSQVPRGLDTEAFF. The CDR3 region has the DNA TGTGCCAGCAGCCAAGTCCCCAGGGGTTTGGACACTGAAGCTTTCTTT.

This clone has a handful of counts. The chain has TRBV7-9 and TRBJ2-7; tentatively, D is TRBD2 (5 bases). V was cut by 7 bases and J by 5 bases, with 21 bases left in between. In germline, CDR1 is SEHNR, CDR2 FQNEAQ (reference sequence). The CDR3 is made up of 15 amino acids. CDR3 DNA sequence: TGTGCCAGCAAACAGACCACTGAGGGATTTGACGAGCAGTACTTC. Translated, it gives CASKQTTEGFDEQYF.

The chain combines TRBV29-1 with TRBJ2-7; 9 positions agree with TRBD1. The J segment lost 4 bases and the V segment lost 1 base, leaving 8 bases of the junction unmatched. This CDR3 contains 15 residues. The germline V gene has CDR1 SQVTM and CDR2 ANQGSEA. CDR3 sequence: CSVEGSEDRGYEQYF. The CDR3 coding sequence is TGCAGCGTTGAAGGGTCGGAGGACAGGGGTTACGAGCAGTACTTC.

The chain joins TRBV28 to TRBJ2-7, with TRBD2 matching 10 bases. The CDR3 length is 15 residues. The V gene's germline CDR1 is MDHEN and CDR2 SYDVKM. V lost 7 bases and J lost 2; bases outside the gene matches: 8. CDR3 residues: CASIPGLAPTYEQYF. The DNA of the CDR3 is TGTGCCAGCATCCCGGGACTAGCGCCAACCTACGAGCAGTACTTC.

The chain has TRBV5-1 and TRBJ2-5, with 8 bases lining up with TRBD2. V shed 0 bases and J 5 bases; nucleotides not matched to a gene: 6. Germline V gene data show CDR1 as SGHRS and CDR2 as YFSETQ. CDR3 length: 15 amino acids. In nucleotides, the CDR3 is TGCGCCAGCAGCTTGGCCGGGAGGGGTTTTGAGACCCAGTACTTC. As protein: CASSLAGRGFETQYF.

The chain has TRBV2 and TRBJ2-7; tentatively, D is TRBD1 (6 bases). V shed 7 bases and J shed 0 bases, with 10 bases lying between them. The CDR3 spans 13 residues. Looked up from germline, CDR1 is SNHLY and CDR2 is FYNNEI. CDR3 bases: TGTGCCAGCACCGGACAGAGCTCCTACGAGCAGTACTTC. Encoded protein: CASTGQSSYEQYF.

The gene calls are TRBV11-2 and TRBJ2-7, with 8 bases that match TRBD1. Trimming removed 5 bases from V and 3 bases from J; junction bases left unmatched: 15. The germline CDR1 and CDR2 sequences are SGHAT and FQNNGV. The CDR3 loop spans 17 amino acids. This CDR3 reads CASSSSRAGQANYEQYF. CDR3 nucleotide sequence: TGTGCCAGCAGCAGTTCAAGGGCGGGACAGGCGAACTACGAGCAGTACTTC.

The chain joins TRBV7-3 to TRBJ2-3; TRBD1 agrees at 10 bases. Germline V gene lookup returns CDR1 SGHTA and CDR2 FQGTGA. Trimming at V came to 1 base and at J to 3 bases, leaving 4 bases not matched to a gene. This CDR3 has 16 amino acids. CDR3 bases: TGTGCCAGCAGCTTAATGGGGACAGGGGCGACAGATACGCAGTATTTT. It codes for CASSLMGTGATDTQYF.

This clone was detected only a few times. The sample carries other DNA sequences with the same CDR3. The rearrangement uses TRBV5-1 and TRBJ2-7, with 9 bases identical to TRBD1. The CDR3 length is 15 residues. V was clipped by 4 bases and J by 2 bases; unmatched bases: 7. From germline, CDR1 is SGHRS and CDR2 YFSETQ. CDR3 DNA sequence: TGCGCCAGCAGCCCTGGCGGGACAGGGACCTACGAGCAGTACTTC. The encoded protein is CASSPGGTGTYEQYF.

This clone has a single count. The chain carries TRBV5-1 and TRBJ2-7; perhaps TRBD2 as D (5 bases). CDR1 is SGHRS, CDR2 YFSETQ, per germline. Deletions cut 0 bases from V and 0 bases from J, with 10 bases between. The CDR3 runs to 15 residues. The CDR3 DNA sequence: TGCGCCAGCAGCTTGGCGAGGGTGAGCTCCTACGAGCAGTACTTC. Protein: CASSLARVSSYEQYF.

The rearrangement joins TRBV7-2 to TRBJ2-1, with 7 bases aligning to TRBD2. This CDR3 contains 17 residues. The V gene's germline CDR1 is SGHTA and CDR2 FQGNSA. V lost 2 bases and J lost 4; bases outside the gene matches: 11. The CDR3 is CASSLILRVGGYNEQFF. DNA for the CDR3: TGTGCCAGCAGCTTAATTCTACGGGTGGGAGGGTACAATGAGCAGTTCTTC.